The T cell receptor (beta chain) under discussion was sequenced for a study of follicular helper T cells after annual influenza vaccination. General study results and limits: Yearly vaccinations repeatedly recalled conserved clonotypes in ICOS+CD38+ cTfh.

The V segment lost 0 bases and the J segment 6 bases; nucleotides outside the gene matches: 10. The CDR3 runs 18 residues. Looked up from germline, CDR1 is LGHNA and CDR2 is YSLEER. Noted time point: 2015-2016 season, 7 days after influenza vaccination. Vaccine contraindications, substance abuse, HIV/AIDS, active malignancy and active illness excluded donors. A remark on this clone: Its antigen remains unidentified.

The repertoire was sequenced with immunoSEQ multiplex PCR; TCRdb's copy has only in-frame clones and lacks some. The table records approximately 5,700 clones, about four fifths of them present only once. The input for sequencing was CXCR5+ CD38- circulating T follicular helper cells from blood, taken 7 days after influenza vaccination. As for subset: circulating Tfh, non-naive CD4+CXCR5+PD-1+ (ICOS+CD38+ or ICOS-CD38-). The clonotype comes from an adult who received the influenza vaccine. The chain combines TRBV4-3 with TRBJ2-2; 10 nucleotides line up with TRBD2. Here the CDR3 reads CASSQESSGSYAAGELFF. The CDR3 DNA follows: TGCGCCAGCAGCCAAGAGTCTAGCGGGAGTTATGCGGCCGGGGAGCTGTTTTTT.